Given below is one TCR beta chain in context. No antigen is known for it. This CDR3 is 16 amino acids long. V lost 5 bases and J lost 2, with 18 bases in between. The germline CDR1 and CDR2 sequences are MNHNY and SVGAGI (reference sequence). The second PCR ran about 7 to 12 cycles with a sample-barcoded 5' primer and J-beta primers. Each sample yielded at least 2.5 million CDR3-containing paired-end reads. TCRdb redid the calling of the 5' RACE reads with MiXCR, one entry per CDR3 protein. The sample holds 1.8 million or so distinct CDR3 sequences, about two fifths seen once. The sample comes from a study of blood T cells in healthy people across ages. Broader study findings: The unsorted PBMCs prevented any conclusive comparison of naive versus antigen-experienced cells. As age increased, TCR beta diversity per million T cells fell in a roughly linear fashion.

The individuals who served as donors were healthy Caucasians living in Russia, aged about 6 to 100. The V call is TRBV6-6, the J call TRBJ1-2, with a tentative D call TRBD1 (5 bases). The clonotype originates from a human donor in good health. Sequencing was done on a sample of blood. The CDR3 here is CASSPGRGRGNYGYTF. Written as DNA, the CDR3 is TGTGCCAGCAGTCCCGGGAGGGGTCGGGGCAACTATGGCTACACCTTC.